The T cell receptor beta chain under discussion was sequenced for a study of blood T cell repertoires in COVID-19. In the study overall: Whether acute or convalescent, the COVID-19 samples came from the United States, Italy and Spain.

CDR3 length equals 16 residues. V shed 4 bases, J shed 4 bases, and the junction held 12 bases outside the gene matches. Germline CDR1 is SGHKS and CDR2 is YYEKEE (reference sequence). In the original analysis: Amplification of reference gene primers provided the estimated nucleated cell counts. TCRdb keeps only in-frame clones here, not all; method: immunoSEQ multiplex PCR. That table gives V, J and clone size, and the DNA gave D and trimming. The sample carries roughly 86,000 clones, roughly 88% recorded once. The sample taken for sequencing was peripheral blood. This TCR derives from a woman aged 80 or over with COVID-19, enrolled during active disease. This rearrangement joins TRBV5-5 to TRBJ2-5, with 8 bases identical to TRBD1. The CDR3 DNA reads as TGTGCCAGCAGCACGCCCAGGGGGCCACGGACAGAGACCCAGTACTTC. Translating gives CASSTPRGPRTETQYF.